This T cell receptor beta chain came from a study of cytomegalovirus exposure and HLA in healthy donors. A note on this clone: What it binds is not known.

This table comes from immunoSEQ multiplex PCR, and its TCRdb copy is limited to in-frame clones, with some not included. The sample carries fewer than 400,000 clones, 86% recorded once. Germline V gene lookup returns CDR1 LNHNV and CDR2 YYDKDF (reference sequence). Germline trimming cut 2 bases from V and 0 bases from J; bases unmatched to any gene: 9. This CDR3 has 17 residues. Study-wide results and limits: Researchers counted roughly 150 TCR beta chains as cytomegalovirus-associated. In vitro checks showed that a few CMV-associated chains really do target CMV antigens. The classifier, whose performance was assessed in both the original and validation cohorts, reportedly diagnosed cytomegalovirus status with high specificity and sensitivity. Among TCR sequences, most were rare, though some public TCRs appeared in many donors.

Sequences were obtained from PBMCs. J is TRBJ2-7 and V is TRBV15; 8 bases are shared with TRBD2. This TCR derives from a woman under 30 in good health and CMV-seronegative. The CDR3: CATSRTQGLAGSYEQYF. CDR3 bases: TGTGCCACCAGCAGAACCCAGGGGCTAGCGGGCTCCTACGAGCAGTACTTC.